Listed below are T cell receptor beta chains from one sample, sequenced in a study of T cell responses to AZD1222 COVID-19 vaccine. Repertoires were generated with immunoSEQ multiplex PCR, while TCRdb's copy carries only in-frame clones and drops some. In the table there are 65,000 to 100,000 clones, about nine tenths of which are singletons. This specimen consisted of peripheral blood, obtained 28 days after the second AZD1222 dose. Source of these receptors: an adult who received the AZD1222 COVID-19 vaccine. Both conserved end residues are part of each CDR3. A D gene is named only where the DNA matches it firmly. The size of a clone is reported for some rows only, either as once, few or many, or as a class for expanded clones.

V	D	size	J	CDR3	DNA
TRBV5-1	TRBD1	-	TRBJ1-5	CASFSERDSYSNQPQHF	TGCGCCAGCTTTTCCGAGAGGGACAGTTATAGCAATCAGCCCCAGCATTTT
TRBV6-5	-	-	TRBJ2-1	CASSRDLTNEQFF	TGTGCCAGCAGTCGGGACTTGACGAATGAGCAGTTCTTC
TRBV15	-	-	TRBJ2-5	CATSRDRRETQYF	TGTGCCACCAGCAGAGATCGTAGAGAGACCCAGTACTTC
TRBV5-1	-	-	TRBJ2-1	CASSLGDDSGQFF	TGCGCCAGCAGCTTGGGGGACGATTCTGGGCAGTTCTTC
TRBV11-2	-	-	TRBJ1-1	CASSLDRLEAFF	TGTGCCAGCAGCTTAGATCGGCTTGAAGCTTTCTTT
TRBV15	-	few	TRBJ2-7	CATRAGVSYEQYF	TGTGCCACCAGGGCAGGGGTCTCCTACGAGCAGTACTTC
TRBV12-5	TRBD1	-	TRBJ1-2	CASGDRTGGGYTF	TGTGCTAGTGGAGATCGGACAGGGGGAGGCTACACCTTC
TRBV18	-	-	TRBJ2-3	CASSPPRENTDTQYF	TGTGCCAGCTCACCACCCCGGGAGAACACAGATACGCAGTATTTT
TRBV7-9	-	-	TRBJ2-7	CASSFPGGYEQYF	TGTGCCAGCAGCTTCCCGGGTGGCTACGAGCAGTACTTC
TRBV7-8	-	-	TRBJ2-2	CASSYQTHPNTGELFF	TGTGCCAGCAGCTACCAAACACACCCGAACACCGGGGAGCTGTTTTTT
TRBV30	-	-	TRBJ2-3	CAWRAGTHTDTQYF	TGTGCCTGGAGAGCCGGGACGCATACAGATACGCAGTATTTT
TRBV29-1	TRBD2	-	TRBJ2-7	CSEGLGLAGYEQYF	TGCAGCGAGGGACTGGGACTAGCGGGGTACGAGCAGTACTTC
TRBV7-9	-	-	TRBJ2-7	CASSSRDTSSYEQYF	TGTGCCAGCAGCTCCCGGGACACAAGCTCCTACGAGCAGTACTTC
TRBV21-1	-	-	TRBJ2-5	CASSKVGSGCETQYF	TGTGCCAGCAGCAAAGTAGGTTCGGGGTGCGAGACCCAGTACTTC
TRBV27	TRBD1	-	TRBJ1-5	CASKGTGTGQPQHF	TGTGCCAGCAAAGGGACAGGGACGGGGCAGCCCCAGCATTTT
TRBV23-1	TRBD1	-	TRBJ2-3	CASSQSEGQGATDTQYF	TGCGCCAGCAGTCAATCGGAGGGACAGGGAGCGACAGATACGCAGTATTTT
TRBV5-4	TRBD2	-	TRBJ2-7	CASSWVTSGSTYEQYF	TGTGCCAGCAGCTGGGTGACTAGCGGGAGTACCTACGAGCAGTACTTC
TRBV18	-	-	TRBJ1-5	CASSPQSTQGYLPQHF	TGTGCCAGCTCACCACAGTCAACGCAGGGCTATCTGCCCCAGCATTTT
TRBV28	TRBD1	few	TRBJ2-7	CASNSLTGAYEQYF	TGTGCCAGCAACTCCCTGACAGGGGCCTACGAGCAGTACTTC
TRBV7-2	TRBD2	-	TRBJ2-3	CASSPSPGTSGSTDTQYF	TGTGCCAGCAGCCCCTCTCCCGGGACTAGCGGGAGTACAGATACGCAGTATTTT
TRBV7-9	-	once	TRBJ2-3	CASSLGTSTDTQYF	TGTGCCAGCAGCTTAGGAACTAGCACAGATACGCAGTATTTT
TRBV14	TRBD2	-	TRBJ2-1	CASSKIKGLGLQLAGVMNEQFF	TGTGCCAGCAGCAAGATTAAAGGTCTGGGGCTCCAACTAGCGGGAGTCATGAATGAGCAGTTCTTC
TRBV3-1/TRBV3-2	-	-	TRBJ1-1	CASIPVHRLRGNTEAFF	TGTGCCAGCATCCCAGTACACAGACTCCGGGGGAACACTGAAGCTTTCTTT
TRBV15	TRBD1	-	TRBJ2-1	CATSKGTGAYRSEQFF	TGTGCCACCAGCAAAGGGACAGGGGCCTATCGGAGTGAGCAGTTCTTC
TRBV5-5	-	-	TRBJ1-6	CASSLATVSSPLHF	TGTGCCAGCAGCTTGGCCACAGTCTCTTCACCCCTCCACTTT
TRBV10-2	TRBD1	-	TRBJ1-5	CASRAGTGGGGGNQPQHF	TGCGCCAGCAGGGCCGGGACAGGGGGCGGAGGGGGCAATCAGCCCCAGCATTTT
TRBV15	-	once	TRBJ1-1	CATSRDQGYTEAFF	TGTGCCACCAGCAGAGATCAGGGTTACACTGAAGCTTTCTTT
TRBV19	-	few	TRBJ1-1	CASSIGTANTEAFF	TGTGCCAGTAGTATAGGGACGGCGAACACTGAAGCTTTCTTT
TRBV3-1/TRBV3-2	-	-	TRBJ1-1	CASSQDRRARGSVNTEAFF	TGTGCCAGCAGCCAAGATCGGAGGGCGCGCGGTTCGGTGAACACTGAAGCTTTCTTT
TRBV30	-	-	TRBJ2-2	CAWRGKRNPNTGELFF	TGTGCCTGGAGGGGGAAGAGGAATCCGAACACCGGGGAGCTGTTTTTT
TRBV5-1	-	-	TRBJ1-2	CASSFDSNYGYTF	TGCGCCAGCAGTTTCGACAGTAACTATGGCTACACCTTC
TRBV5-5	-	-	TRBJ1-4	CASSLTANEKLFF	TGTGCCAGCAGCTTGACAGCTAATGAAAAACTGTTTTTT
TRBV19	TRBD1	-	TRBJ1-5	CASSTEDRGRQPQHF	TGTGCCAGTAGTACCGAAGACAGGGGTAGACAGCCCCAGCATTTT
TRBV18	TRBD2	-	TRBJ2-5	CASSTRTSGSPETQYF	TGTGCCAGCTCAACGAGGACTAGCGGGAGCCCGGAGACCCAGTACTTC
TRBV3-1/TRBV3-2	-	-	TRBJ1-2	CASSQGAKRRYGYTF	TGTGCCAGCAGCCAGGGGGCGAAGCGCCGCTATGGCTACACCTTC
TRBV5-1	-	-	TRBJ1-1	CASSRSGTSEEAFF	TGCGCCAGCAGCCGGTCGGGAACTTCAGAGGAAGCTTTCTTT
TRBV2	TRBD1	-	TRBJ1-6	CASSEDRDSPLHF	TGTGCCAGCAGTGAGGACAGGGATTCACCCCTCCACTTT
TRBV20-1	-	-	TRBJ1-2	CSAMADYGYTF	TGCAGTGCTATGGCGGATTATGGCTACACCTTC
TRBV2	TRBD1	-	TRBJ2-5	CASSRTGGRETQYF	TGTGCCAGCAGTAGGACAGGGGGTAGAGAGACCCAGTACTTC
TRBV5-6	TRBD1	-	TRBJ1-1	CASSPQTGVGTEAFF	TGTGCCAGCAGCCCGCAGACAGGGGTGGGCACTGAAGCTTTCTTT
TRBV7-2	TRBD2	few	TRBJ2-7	CASSPSPSGSLGEQYF	TGTGCCAGCAGCCCAAGTCCTAGCGGGAGCTTAGGCGAGCAGTACTTC
TRBV18	-	-	TRBJ2-5	CASSPPTQETQYF	TGTGCCAGCTCACCCCCCACCCAAGAGACCCAGTACTTC